This T cell receptor (beta chain) was recorded in a study of tumor-infiltrating lymphocytes in primary liver carcinoma. Overall study context: T1-T3 N0M0 was the stage of the tumors, which were about 4.2 to 11 cm across. Study conclusions and caveats: Tumor-adjacent and tumor-blood pairs shared less of their repertoires than tumor region pairs shared.

The approximately 20-31 mg bulk tissue piece was not sorted before simultaneous RNA and DNA extraction. Samples were taken from five separate regions (per tumor). The CDR3 contains 17 residues. Germline CDR1 is MGHRA and CDR2 is YSYEKL. Priming with a constant-region primer yielded TCR beta cDNA from about 450 ng total RNA. Three nested multiplex PCR rounds, a slightly modified ARM-PCR method, built the TCR beta libraries. The first two PCR rounds, approximately 10 cycles each, used TRBV1-TRBV30 forward primers and a C-beta reverse primer. MiXCR was run by TCRdb on the multiplex PCR reads, yielding one entry per CDR3 protein. The data hold around 54,000 distinct CDR3 sequences, with around three quarters observed a single time. A remark on this clonotype: Its antigen is undetermined. A read error may account for a junction end that differs from germline.

The sequencing sample was made of liver tumor tissue from sampling region 2. This sample's subset: tumor region T2, inferior pole. This receptor was identified in a man between 40 and 49 years old with primary liver carcinoma and hepatitis B virus infection. The gene calls are TRBV4-1 and TRBJ1-2, with 8 bases lining up with TRBD1. CDR3 bases: TGCGCCAGTAGCCAAGATTTTGTTCGGGACAGGTCCCTTAGCTACACCTTC. It is translated as CASSQDFVRDRSLSYTF.